Shown below are 32 T cell receptor beta chains from a single sample sequenced in a study of tissue T cells after allogeneic stem cell transplantation. The data were produced by immunoSEQ multiplex PCR, yet TCRdb's version contains in-frame clones alone and is incomplete. The sample lists tens of thousands of clones, almost 70% occurring once. Sequences were obtained from blood. These TCRs come from a female BALB/c mouse in good health. As its MHC haplotype, the strain has H2-d.

Points on this clone: Gene names refer to mouse genes. The observed sequence ends 1 residue before the CDR3 terminus, with the missing tail filled in from the germline J gene. V is TRBV19 and J is TRBJ1-3; D remains unclear. From germline, CDR1 is FNHDT and CDR2 SITEND (reference sequence). This CDR3 is built from 15 residues. The V end lost 2 bases, the J end lost 0 bases, and 9 bases lay between the germline ends. The chain's CDR3 is CASSIPDNSGNTLYF. Partial CDR3 DNA: TGTGCCAGCAGTATCCCCGATAATTCTGGAAATACGCTCTAT.

This clone was recorded only once. Mouse names are used for the genes. The CDR3 end is not reached by the read, which stops 1 residue before it; the germline J gene fills it in. The chain employs TRBV13-2 and TRBJ2-5; possible D gene TRBD1, 6 bases. Trimming took off 1 base at V and 2 bases at J, with 8 bases between the two ends. CDR3 length: 14 residues. The germline CDR1 and CDR2 sequences are NNHNN and SYGAGS (reference sequence). The part of the CDR3 DNA that was read is TGTGCCAGCGGTGATCAGGGGATCCAAGACACCCAGTAC. Protein sequence: CASGDQGIQDTQY. The full CDR3 is CASGDQGIQDTQYF.

Of note for this clone: The genes are named according to mouse. The read ends 1 residue shy of where the CDR3 ends; the end is completed using the germline J gene. The chain is built from TRBV5 and TRBJ2-1, with TRBD2 identical over 9 bases. The CDR3 has 16 amino acids. V gave up 0 bases and J gave up 2 bases; unmatched junction bases: 2. Germline V gene sequence: CDR1 LGHNA, CDR2 YNLKQL (reference sequence). CDR3 in amino acids: CASSQDGGADYAEQFF. The CDR3 bases that were read are TGTGCCAGCAGCCAAGATGGGGGGGCGGACTATGCTGAGCAGTTC.

This clone was found once. The genes are named according to mouse. The sequenced fragment ends 1 residue before the CDR3 boundary, so the rest is inferred from the germline J gene. The rearrangement joins TRBV19 to TRBJ2-3; TRBD2 agrees at 10 bases. The CDR3 runs 14 residues. The germline CDR1 and CDR2 sequences are FNHDT and SITEND (reference sequence). V lost 9 bases and J lost 5; bases outside the gene matches: 9. CDR3 DNA, as far as it was read: TGTGCCACTGGGGGGGCGCTGGAGGGAGAAACGCTGTAT. Translated, it gives CATGGALEGETLY. The whole CDR3 protein is CATGGALEGETLYF.

With regard to this clone: Mouse gene names and germline throughout. The observed sequence ends 1 residue before the CDR3 terminus, with the missing tail filled in from the germline J gene. The rearrangement links TRBV31 to TRBJ2-7, with 11 bases matching TRBD2. Germline values: CDR1 GKSSPN, CDR2 SITVG. This CDR3 region has 15 residues. With 0 bases clipped from V and 5 bases from J, the junction kept 6 bases outside the gene matches. CDR3 DNA, as far as it was read: TGTGCCTGGAGTCTCCACTGGGGGGGCGACGATGAACAGTAC. Amino acids: CAWSLHWGGDDEQY. The entire CDR3 protein is CAWSLHWGGDDEQYF.

A word on this clone: Mouse gene names apply. From the germline J gene comes the end of the CDR3, since the read stops 1 residue before it. The chain recombines TRBV13-1 with TRBJ1-6; TRBD1 matches 7 bases. TRBJ1-6 qualifies as an ORF whose function is uncertain. The CDR3 is 16 amino acids. V lost 2 bases to trimming and J lost 3 bases; unmatched junction nucleotides: 5. Germline V gene sequence: CDR1 NSHNY, CDR2 SYGAGN. The CDR3 here is CASSEDRPYYNSPLYF. The sequenced CDR3 bases are TGTGCCAGCAGTGAGGACAGGCCCTACTATAATTCGCCCCTCTAC.

This clone turned up a few times. Mouse names are used for the genes. The CDR3 end lies 1 residue beyond the end of the read and is filled in from the germline J gene. The V call is TRBV14, the J call TRBJ2-7; maybe TRBD1 (6 bases). The CDR3 sequence is 12 residues long. The V and J ends lost 5 bases and 3 bases respectively, with 9 bases between them. Germline V CDR1 and CDR2: SGHDT, FRDEAV. Here the CDR3 reads CASRPDSYEQYF. The CDR3 DNA, read in part, is TGTGCCAGCAGGCCGGACAGCTATGAACAGTAC.

Points on this clone: Gene names and germline refer to mouse. The missing CDR3 end, 1 residue past where the read stops, is filled in from the germline J gene. The chain is built from TRBV4 and TRBJ2-4, with D unresolved. CDR3 size: 13 residues. Germline-derived CDR1 and CDR2 are LGHDT and YNNKQL (reference sequence). V lost 4 bases, J lost 2 bases, and 7 bases lay in between. The CDR3 protein is CASSLTFQNTLYF. The covered CDR3 bases are TGTGCCAGCAGCTTGACATTTCAAAACACCTTGTAC.

This clone was seen just once. Gene names denote mouse genes. The read comes to an end 1 residue before the CDR3 does, leaving the germline J gene to fill in the end. The genes are TRBV4 and TRBJ1-1; D is possibly TRBD1 (6 bases). From germline, CDR1 is LGHDT and CDR2 YNNKQL (reference sequence). The ends were cut back, 4 bases at V and 0 bases at J, with 12 bases in the middle. The CDR3 runs to 15 residues. Incomplete CDR3 DNA: TGTGCCAGCAGCTTCCGGGACATTGCAAACACAGAAGTCTTC. Encoded protein: CASSFRDIANTEVF. The full-length CDR3 reads as CASSFRDIANTEVFF.

About this clone itself: The gene names here belong to mouse. The CDR3 extends 1 residue past the end of the read, so its final part is completed from the germline J gene. This chain links TRBV13-3 with TRBJ2-3; D perhaps matches TRBD1 (7 bases). Germline values: CDR1 NNHDY, CDR2 SYVADS. The CDR3 runs to 15 residues. V was cut by 1 base and J by 2 bases, with 11 bases left in between. The chain's CDR3 is CASSDRGRDAETLYF. CDR3 bases read: TGTGCCAGCAGTGATAGGGGGCGGGATGCAGAAACGCTGTAT.

Details on this clone: Mouse germline and gene names are used. The read halts 1 residue ahead of the CDR3 end, with the missing end drawn from the germline J gene. The rearrangement uses TRBV13-1 and TRBJ1-4, with TRBD1 matching 7 bases. With 4 bases clipped from V and 0 bases from J, the junction kept 3 bases outside the gene matches. Germline CDR1 and CDR2: NSHNY and SYGAGN. The CDR3 sequence is 15 residues long. The part of the CDR3 DNA that was read is TGTGCCAGCAGTTCGGGACAGATTTCCAACGAAAGATTATTT. It is translated as CASSSGQISNERLF. The complete CDR3 sequence is CASSSGQISNERLFF.

About this clone: Gene names and germline match the mouse. The CDR3 is cut off 1 residue early in the read; its end comes from the germline J gene. The chain has TRBV2 and TRBJ2-7; TRBD2 aligns across 9 bases. This CDR3 contains 13 residues. The germline V gene has CDR1 LGHNA and CDR2 YSYQKL. The J segment lost 7 bases and the V segment lost 4 bases, leaving 5 bases of the junction unmatched. The CDR3: CASSRGTGREQYF. CDR3 DNA, as far as it was read: TGTGCCAGCAGCCGCGGGACTGGGAGAGAACAGTAC.

This clone was counted between two and nine times. Gene labels here are mouse ones. The read terminates 1 residue ahead of where the CDR3 ends, so the germline J gene completes it. The chain has TRBV5 and TRBJ2-7, with 8 bases fitting TRBD2. The V gene end was trimmed by 0 bases and the J gene end by 0 bases; junction bases not matched to a gene: 4. CDR3 length: 16 residues. Germline-derived CDR1 and CDR2 are LGHNA and YNLKQL (reference sequence). The CDR3 reads CASSQDWGGRSYEQYF. The CDR3 DNA, read in part, is TGTGCCAGCAGCCAAGATTGGGGGGGGCGCTCCTATGAACAGTAC.

As concerns this clone: Genes and germline are mouse. The CDR3 is cut off 1 residue early in the read; its end comes from the germline J gene. The chain employs TRBV24 and TRBJ1-4; D uncertain. The germline V and J ends were trimmed by 3 bases and 0 bases, with 8 bases remaining between them. The CDR3 spans 15 residues. In germline, CDR1 is KGHTA, CDR2 FRNEEI. The CDR3 region is CASSLYNFSNERLFF. The CDR3 bases that were read are TGTGCCAGCAGTCTCTACAATTTTTCCAACGAAAGATTATTT.

Turning to this clone: The gene names given are mouse names. The read falls 1 residue short of the CDR3 end, and the missing part is taken from the germline J gene. This rearrangement joins TRBV31 to TRBJ1-4; 10 bases are shared with TRBD1. This CDR3 comprises 14 residues. The junction had 3 bases not matched to a gene; V was cut back by 1 base and J by 7 bases. Germline loops: CDR1 GKSSPN, CDR2 SITVG. CDR3: CAWSPDRGLERLFF. The DNA read from the CDR3 is TGTGCCTGGAGTCCTGACAGGGGGCTCGAAAGATTATTT.

A word on this clone: Gene names are the mouse ones. The CDR3 extends 1 residue past the end of the read, so its final part is completed from the germline J gene. The rearrangement uses TRBV5 and TRBJ1-4; weak D call: TRBD1 (6 bases). The CDR3 extends over 15 amino acids. Trimming removed 2 bases from V and 1 base from J, with 8 bases in between. Germline V gives CDR1 LGHNA, CDR2 YNLKQL (reference sequence). CDR3 sequence reads: CASSQQGSSNERLFF. The CDR3 bases that were read are TGTGCCAGCAGCCAACAGGGGAGTTCCAACGAAAGATTATTT.

About this clone itself: The gene names given are mouse names. The CDR3 end falls 1 residue outside the read, so it is completed with the germline J gene. The chain joins TRBV19 to TRBJ1-5; D unclear. Trimming stripped 0 bases from V and 2 bases from J, with 6 bases between. The CDR3 runs to 14 residues. Germline V CDR1 and CDR2: FNHDT, SITEND (reference sequence). The CDR3 spells CASSIAGDNQAPLF. The part of the CDR3 DNA that was read is TGTGCCAGCAGTATAGCCGGGGACAACCAGGCTCCGCTT.

A remark on this clone: These gene names are mouse names. The observed sequence ends 1 residue before the CDR3 terminus, with the missing tail filled in from the germline J gene. The rearrangement joins TRBV14 to TRBJ2-7; TRBD2 matches 11 bases. The CDR3 spans 13 residues. Germline values: CDR1 SGHDT, CDR2 FRDEAV. Trimming cost V 5 bases and J 5 bases; bases outside gene matches: 3. This CDR3 reads CASSPGLGDEQYF. CDR3 bases read: TGTGCCAGCAGCCCGGGACTGGGGGATGAACAGTAC.

Note on this clone: Gene names and germline match the mouse. Read sequence stops 1 residue before the CDR3 end, and the germline J gene provides the missing end. The rearrangement joins TRBV13-1 to TRBJ2-7, with TRBD2 matching 13 bases. CDR3 length: 16 residues. V shed 2 bases and J 4 bases; nucleotides not matched to a gene: 6. In germline, CDR1 is NSHNY, CDR2 SYGAGN. The covered CDR3 bases are TGTGCCAGCAGTGACCCCCGGGACTGGGGGGGTTATGAACAGTAC. Translated: CASSDPRDWGGYEQY. The CDR3 in full is CASSDPRDWGGYEQYF.

Regarding this clone: Germline and genes here are mouse. The read comes to an end 1 residue before the CDR3 does, leaving the germline J gene to fill in the end. The J gene is TRBJ1-4, the V gene TRBV5, with D possibly matching TRBD1 (6 bases). This CDR3 has 15 residues. V lost 3 bases and J lost 0, with 8 bases in between. Germline V gives CDR1 LGHNA, CDR2 YNLKQL (reference sequence). The CDR3 DNA, read in part, is TGTGCCAGCAGCCACGGGACAATTTCCAACGAAAGATTATTT. Translating it yields CASSHGTISNERLF. The complete CDR3 sequence is CASSHGTISNERLFF.

As for this clone: Genes and germline are mouse. The read terminates 1 residue ahead of where the CDR3 ends, so the germline J gene completes it. This rearrangement joins TRBV5 to TRBJ2-7; D possibly uses TRBD1 or TRBD2 (5 bases each). In germline, CDR1 is LGHNA, CDR2 YNLKQL (reference sequence). The V gene lost 0 bases and the J gene lost 6 bases, with 9 bases spanning the gap. The CDR3 runs to 13 residues. The CDR3 sequence is CASSQDGGTEQYF. The part of the CDR3 DNA that was read is TGTGCCAGCAGCCAAGATGGAGGGACTGAACAGTAC.

Points on this clone: The listed genes are named as in mouse. The read stops 1 residue short of the end of the CDR3; the missing end is completed from the germline J gene. The chain links TRBV5 to TRBJ1-1; D unresolved. From germline, CDR1 is LGHNA and CDR2 YNLKQL (reference sequence). This CDR3 comprises 13 residues. Trimming pared 0 bases from V and 6 bases from J, leaving 8 bases between. The sequenced part of the CDR3 DNA is TGTGCCAGCAGCCAAGATCCCCAGTCAGAAGTCTTC. Translation gives CASSQDPQSEVF. The full CDR3 protein is CASSQDPQSEVFF.

In regard to this clone: Any gene name here is a mouse gene name. The CDR3 extends 1 residue past the end of the read, so its final part is completed from the germline J gene. The chain has TRBV31 and TRBJ1-6; D gene unclear. TRBJ1-6 is identified as an open reading frame with a role that is uncertain. The CDR3 is made up of 15 amino acids. V shed 0 bases and J shed 3 bases, with 9 bases lying between them. The V gene's germline CDR1 is GKSSPN and CDR2 SITVG. CDR3 DNA, as far as it was read: TGTGCCTGGAGTCTCGACGCGAGCTATAATTCGCCCCTCTAC. Residues: CAWSLDASYNSPLY. In full, the CDR3 reads CAWSLDASYNSPLYF.

This clone was counted a few times. Gene names and germline refer to mouse. From the germline J gene comes the end of the CDR3, since the read stops 1 residue before it. The V call is TRBV13-1, the J call TRBJ1-3, with a tentative D call TRBD1 (6 bases). V shed 7 bases and J shed 0 bases, with 17 bases lying between them. The CDR3 loop spans 16 amino acids. CDR1 and CDR2 from the germline V gene are NSHNY and SYGAGN. This CDR3 is CASARTGQNSGNTLYF. The sequenced part of the CDR3 DNA is TGTGCCAGCGCCCGCACGGGACAAAATTCTGGAAATACGCTCTAT.

About this clone: The genes are named according to mouse. Coverage ceases 1 residue before the CDR3 finishes, and the germline J gene fills in the end. The genes are TRBV5 and TRBJ1-1; D unclear. Germline values: CDR1 LGHNA, CDR2 YNLKQL (reference sequence). This CDR3 has 12 amino acids. V dropped 0 bases and J dropped 8 bases, with 7 bases sitting between them. The CDR3 DNA, read in part, is TGTGCCAGCAGCCAAGACGCGGGCGAAGTCTTC. Translation gives CASSQDAGEVF. The CDR3 as a whole reads CASSQDAGEVFF.

In regard to this clone: Mouse gene names apply. The read ends 1 residue shy of where the CDR3 ends; the end is completed using the germline J gene. J is TRBJ1-3 and V is TRBV14, with D possibly matching TRBD1 (5 bases). The CDR3 spans 13 residues. Germline V CDR1 and CDR2: SGHDT, FRDEAV. Between the trimmed V and J ends, which lost 3 bases and 4 bases, there was a span of 8 bases. CDR3 DNA (partial): TGTGCCAGCAGTTGGGGGGTGGGAAATACGCTCTAT. This sequence encodes CASSWGVGNTLY. The CDR3, in full, reads CASSWGVGNTLYF.

Concerning this clone itself: Germline and genes here are mouse. This CDR3 is CASKSSAETLYF. The covered CDR3 bases are TGTGCCAGCAAGAGTAGTGCAGAAACGCTGTAT. This chain joins TRBV19 and TRBJ2-3; D is uncertain. The read ends 1 residue before the CDR3 terminus; that terminus is restored from the germline J gene. CDR1 is FNHDT and CDR2 is SITEND in the germline V gene (reference sequence). This CDR3 has 12 amino acids. V was cut by 6 bases and J by 0 bases, with 5 bases left in between.

Comments on this clone: The genes are named according to mouse. The read ends 1 residue early relative to the CDR3; the germline J gene fills the gap. The chain recombines TRBV19 with TRBJ2-1; TRBD2 matches at 9 bases. The V and J ends lost 2 bases and 6 bases, in that order; junction bases with no gene match: 6. This CDR3 comprises 15 residues. Germline V gives CDR1 FNHDT, CDR2 SITEND (reference sequence). The CDR3 reads CASSIGGGALAEQFF. The part of the CDR3 DNA that was read is TGTGCCAGCAGTATTGGTGGGGGGGCGCTTGCTGAGCAGTTC.

About this clone: Gene names and germline match the mouse. From the germline J gene comes the end of the CDR3, since the read stops 1 residue before it. This sequence joins TRBV5 and TRBJ1-1; 7 nucleotides match TRBD1. Per the germline V gene, CDR1 is LGHNA and CDR2 is YNLKQL (reference sequence). The CDR3 sequence is 15 residues long. The J segment lost 1 base and the V segment lost 0 bases, leaving 2 bases of the junction unmatched. This CDR3 reads CASSQETGVNTEVFF. CDR3 DNA, as far as it was read: TGTGCCAGCAGCCAAGAAACAGGGGTGAACACAGAAGTCTTC.

Worth noting for this clone: The gene names here belong to mouse. The DNA ends 1 residue before the CDR3 does, and the rest of the CDR3 is filled in from the germline J gene. J is TRBJ1-2 and V is TRBV29; maybe TRBD1 (6 bases). Germline CDR1 reads MSHET; CDR2 reads SYDVDS. The CDR3 sequence is 14 residues long. V was pared by 4 bases and J by 1 base, with 10 bases between. The sequenced CDR3 bases are TGTGCTAGCAGTTCCCTGGGACAAAACTCCGACTACACC. Its translation is CASSSLGQNSDYT. From start to end, the CDR3 is CASSSLGQNSDYTF.

To note about this clone: Any gene name here is a mouse gene name. The CDR3 end falls 1 residue outside the read, so it is completed with the germline J gene. The chain couples TRBV24 to TRBJ2-2; 7 bases line up with TRBD2. There are 15 residues in the CDR3. After removal of 2 bases from V and 0 bases from J, the junction contained 0 bases not matched to a gene. CDR1 and CDR2 (germline): KGHTA, FRNEEI. The CDR3 sequence: CASSLLGANTGQLYF. CDR3 DNA (partial): TGTGCCAGCAGTCTGCTGGGGGCAAACACCGGGCAGCTCTAC.

This clone was seen more than once but under ten times. These gene names are mouse names. The read ends 1 residue shy of where the CDR3 ends; the end is completed using the germline J gene. The J gene is TRBJ2-3, the V gene TRBV13-1, with D hard to call. The CDR3 is 15 residues long. Germline CDR1 is NSHNY and CDR2 is SYGAGN. The V end lost 2 bases, the J end lost 0 bases, and 10 bases lay between the germline ends. The CDR3 loop is CASSEAGASAETLYF. The sequenced part of the CDR3 DNA is TGTGCCAGCAGTGAGGCAGGCGCTAGTGCAGAAACGCTGTAT.